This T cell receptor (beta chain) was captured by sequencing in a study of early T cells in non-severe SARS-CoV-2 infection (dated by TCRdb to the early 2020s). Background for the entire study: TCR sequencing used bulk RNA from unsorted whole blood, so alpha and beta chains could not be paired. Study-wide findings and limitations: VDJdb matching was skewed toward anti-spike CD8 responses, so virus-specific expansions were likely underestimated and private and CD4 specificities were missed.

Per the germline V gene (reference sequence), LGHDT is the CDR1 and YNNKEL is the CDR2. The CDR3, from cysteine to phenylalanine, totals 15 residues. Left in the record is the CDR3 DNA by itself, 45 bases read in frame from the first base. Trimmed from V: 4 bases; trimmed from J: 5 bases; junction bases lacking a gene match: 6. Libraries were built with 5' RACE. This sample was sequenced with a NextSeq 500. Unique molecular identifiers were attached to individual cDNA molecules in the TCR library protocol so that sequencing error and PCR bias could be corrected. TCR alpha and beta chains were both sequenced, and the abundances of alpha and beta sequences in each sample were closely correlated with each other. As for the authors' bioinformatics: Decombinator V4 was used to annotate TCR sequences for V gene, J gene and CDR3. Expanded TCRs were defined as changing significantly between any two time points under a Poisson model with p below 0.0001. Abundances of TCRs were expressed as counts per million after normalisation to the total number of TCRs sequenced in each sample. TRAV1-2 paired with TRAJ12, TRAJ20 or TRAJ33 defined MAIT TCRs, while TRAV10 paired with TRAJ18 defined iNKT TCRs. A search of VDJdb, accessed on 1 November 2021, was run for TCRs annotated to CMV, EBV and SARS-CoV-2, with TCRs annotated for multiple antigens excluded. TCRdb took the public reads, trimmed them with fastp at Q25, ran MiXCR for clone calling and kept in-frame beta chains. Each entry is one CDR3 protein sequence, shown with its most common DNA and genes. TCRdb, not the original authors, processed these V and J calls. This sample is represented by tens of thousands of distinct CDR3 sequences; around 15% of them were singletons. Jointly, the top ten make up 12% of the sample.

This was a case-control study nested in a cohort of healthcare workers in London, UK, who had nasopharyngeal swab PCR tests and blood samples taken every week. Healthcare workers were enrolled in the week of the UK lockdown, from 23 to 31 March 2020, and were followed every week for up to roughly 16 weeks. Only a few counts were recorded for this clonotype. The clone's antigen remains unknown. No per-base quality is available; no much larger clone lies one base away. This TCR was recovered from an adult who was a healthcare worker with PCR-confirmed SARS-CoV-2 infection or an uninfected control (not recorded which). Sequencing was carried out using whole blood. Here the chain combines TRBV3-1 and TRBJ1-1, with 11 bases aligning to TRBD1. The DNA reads TGTGCCAGCAGCCGGGGACAGGGGGTACAGACTGAAGCTTTCTTT. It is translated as CASSRGQGVQTEAFF.